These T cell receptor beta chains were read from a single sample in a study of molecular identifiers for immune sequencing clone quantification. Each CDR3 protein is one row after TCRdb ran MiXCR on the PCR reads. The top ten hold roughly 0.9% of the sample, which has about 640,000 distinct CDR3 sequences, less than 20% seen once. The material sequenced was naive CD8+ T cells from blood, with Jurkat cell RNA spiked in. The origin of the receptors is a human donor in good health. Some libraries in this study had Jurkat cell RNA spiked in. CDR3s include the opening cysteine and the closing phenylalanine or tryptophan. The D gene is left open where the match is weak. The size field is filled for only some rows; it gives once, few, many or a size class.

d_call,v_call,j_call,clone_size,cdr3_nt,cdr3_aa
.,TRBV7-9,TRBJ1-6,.,TGTGCCAGCAGCTTAAGGCAGGCCAATTCACCCCTCCACTTT,CASSLRQANSPLHF
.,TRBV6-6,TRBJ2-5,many,TGTGCCAGCAAACCGGAGTACCAAGAGACCCAGTACTTC,CASKPEYQETQYF
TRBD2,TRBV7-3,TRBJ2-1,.,TGTGCCAGCAGCACCCTAGCGGGAGGGAACAATGAGCAGTTCTTC,CASSTLAGGNNEQFF
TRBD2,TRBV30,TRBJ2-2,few,TGTGCCTGGAGTTTAACGGGACTAGCGGGAGCCGGGGAGCTGTTTTTT,CAWSLTGLAGAGELFF
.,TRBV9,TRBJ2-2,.,TGTGCCAGCAGCGCAGCCCGGAACACCGGGGAGCTGTTTTTT,CASSAARNTGELFF
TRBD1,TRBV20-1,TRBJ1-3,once,TGCAATGCCACAGGGGGGGTAGCCGGAAACACCATATATTTT,CNATGGVAGNTIYF
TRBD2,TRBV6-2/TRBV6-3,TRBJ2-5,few,TGTGCCAGCAGTTACGGGCTAGCGGGGGCCCACCAAGAGACCCAGTACTTC,CASSYGLAGAHQETQYF
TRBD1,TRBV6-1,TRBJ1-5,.,TGTGCCAGCAGGGACAGGGTAGGCAATCAGCTCCAGCATTTT,CASRDRVGNQLQHF
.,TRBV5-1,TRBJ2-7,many,TGCGCCAGCAGCTTGGTGGCCTTAACCGGCGAGCAGTACTTC,CASSLVALTGEQYF
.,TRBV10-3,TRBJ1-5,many,TGTGCCATCAGTGGCGGGGATCAGCCCCAGCATTTT,CAISGGDQPQHF
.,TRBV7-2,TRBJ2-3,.,TGTGCCAGCAGCTCCTTTTACCGGGACCTAAAGGGTTTAGATACGCAGTATTTT,CASSSFYRDLKGLDTQYF
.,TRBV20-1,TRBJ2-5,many,TGCAGTGCCGAGGGAGACACTCGCCCGGAGACCCAGTACTTC,CSAEGDTRPETQYF
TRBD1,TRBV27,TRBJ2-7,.,TGTGCCAGCAGTTTGGGCCAGGGGGCCATGATTTACGAGCAGTACTTC,CASSLGQGAMIYEQYF
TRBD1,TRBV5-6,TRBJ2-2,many,TGTGCCAGCAGCCCCTTCGACAGGGGGAACACCGGGGAGCTGTTTTTT,CASSPFDRGNTGELFF
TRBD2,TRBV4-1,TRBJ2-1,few,TGCGCCAGCAGCCAACGTCCGGGGGGGGTTGATGAGCAGTTCTTC,CASSQRPGGVDEQFF
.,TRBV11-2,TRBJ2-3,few,TGTGCCAGCAGTGAGGGGAGCGGAAACACAGATACGCAGTATTTT,CASSEGSGNTDTQYF
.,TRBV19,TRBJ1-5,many,TGTGCCAGTAGTATATGGGCGGGTAATAGCAATCAGCCCCAGCATTTT,CASSIWAGNSNQPQHF
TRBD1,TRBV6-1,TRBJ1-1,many,TGTGCCAGCAGTGGGGGGGGACAGGGATCGGGCCCTGAAGCTTTCTTT,CASSGGGQGSGPEAFF
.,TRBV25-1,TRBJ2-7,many,TGTGCCAGCAGTGATGGGTTGAAGGGGTACGAGCAGTACTTC,CASSDGLKGYEQYF
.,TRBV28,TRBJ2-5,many,TGTGCCAGCAGTTTTCAGGGATCCGGAGAGACCCAGTACTTC,CASSFQGSGETQYF
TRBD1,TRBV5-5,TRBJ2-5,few,TGTGCCAGCAGCCTGGACAGGGGATCATGGGGAGAGACCCAGTACTTC,CASSLDRGSWGETQYF
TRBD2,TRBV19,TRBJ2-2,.,TGTGCCAGTAGTATTGGGGTAGCGGGCACCGGGGAGCTGTTTTTT,CASSIGVAGTGELFF
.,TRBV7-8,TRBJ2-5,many,TGTGCCAGCACCCTAGTCGGGCCGCGGCGGGAGACCCAGTACTTC,CASTLVGPRRETQYF
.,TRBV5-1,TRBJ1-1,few,TGCGCCAGCAGCTTGGGTCCACTGGGGGGGGGCACTGAAGCTTTCTTT,CASSLGPLGGGTEAFF
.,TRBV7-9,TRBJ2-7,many,TGTGCCAGCAGCCCTCAAGCCAGCTACGAGCAGTACTTC,CASSPQASYEQYF
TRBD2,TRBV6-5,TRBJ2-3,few,TGTGCCAGCAGTTATCACAGCGGGGGGGCGACGGATACGCAGTATTTT,CASSYHSGGATDTQYF
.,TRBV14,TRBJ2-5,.,TGTGCCAGCAGCCCTCGTTGGGGAGAGACCCAGTACTTC,CASSPRWGETQYF
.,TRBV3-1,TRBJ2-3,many,TGTGCCAGCAGCCAGTTGAGTCCATCCACAGATACGCAGTATTTT,CASSQLSPSTDTQYF
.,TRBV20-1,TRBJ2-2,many,TGCAGTGCTAGAGATAAGACAGTAAACACCGGGGAGCTGTTTTTT,CSARDKTVNTGELFF
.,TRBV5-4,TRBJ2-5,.,TGTGCCAGCGGCCCCCCGGGGAGCGAAGAGACCCAGTACTTC,CASGPPGSEETQYF
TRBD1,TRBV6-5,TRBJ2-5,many,TGTGCCAGCAGTCAATGGACAGGGAAAGAGACCCAGTACTTC,CASSQWTGKETQYF
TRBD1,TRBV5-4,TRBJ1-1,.,TGTGCCAGCAGCCCCCGGGACAGGGTTGACACTGAAGCTTTCTTT,CASSPRDRVDTEAFF
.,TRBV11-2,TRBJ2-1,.,TGTGCCAGCAGCTTAGGGGAAGGTATTTTGGGTTACAATGAGCAGTTCTTC,CASSLGEGILGYNEQFF
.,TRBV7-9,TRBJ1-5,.,TGTGCCAGCAGCTCCAACACAAATCAGCCCCAGCATTTT,CASSSNTNQPQHF
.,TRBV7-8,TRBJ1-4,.,TGTGCCAGCAGCGTTTGGGGGGAAAAACTGTTTTTT,CASSVWGEKLFF
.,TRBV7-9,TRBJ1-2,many,TGTGCCAGCAGTCCCCCCGGCGGTGTCAGCTATGGCTACACCTTC,CASSPPGGVSYGYTF
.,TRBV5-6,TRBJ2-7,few,TGTGCCAGCAGCTTTGGGACGAGCGAGCAGTACTTC,CASSFGTSEQYF
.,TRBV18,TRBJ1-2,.,TGTGCCAGCTCACCATCTGGGACCGACTTCAACTATGGCTACACCTTC,CASSPSGTDFNYGYTF
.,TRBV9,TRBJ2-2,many,TGTGCCAGCAGCCCCAGGGGGGGGGCCGGAGACGGGGAGCTGTTTTTT,CASSPRGGAGDGELFF
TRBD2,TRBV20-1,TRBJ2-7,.,TGCAGTGCTCCCGGGCTAGCGGGTCCCCTCTACGGGCAGTACTTC,CSAPGLAGPLYGQYF
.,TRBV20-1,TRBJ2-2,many,TGCAGTGCCGGACAGCAGAACACCGGGGAGCTGTTTTTT,CSAGQQNTGELFF
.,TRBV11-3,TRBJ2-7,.,TGTGCCAGCAGACTGAAGAGGGCAGATTCCTACGAGCAGTACTTC,CASRLKRADSYEQYF
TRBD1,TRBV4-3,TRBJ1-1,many,TGCGCCAGCAGCCAAAGGACAGGGGAGAAAGCTTTCTTT,CASSQRTGEKAFF
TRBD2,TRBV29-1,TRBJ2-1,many,TGCAGCGTGAGACTAGCGGGGAACAATGAGCAGTTCTTC,CSVRLAGNNEQFF
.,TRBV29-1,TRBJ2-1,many,TGCAGCGTTGTGGGGCGGGAATCTAACAATGAGCAGTTCTTC,CSVVGRESNNEQFF
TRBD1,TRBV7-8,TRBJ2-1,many,TGTGCCAGCAGCTTAGAGACAGACAGGGGGCAGGGTGAGCAGTTCTTC,CASSLETDRGQGEQFF
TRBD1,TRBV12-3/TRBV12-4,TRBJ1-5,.,TGTGCCAGCAGTTCGGGACAGTACAATCAGCCCCAGCATTTT,CASSSGQYNQPQHF
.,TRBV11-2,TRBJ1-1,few,TGTGCCAGCAGCTTATTAGGATTGACAGGCAGTTGGGGCACTGAAGCTTTCTTT,CASSLLGLTGSWGTEAFF
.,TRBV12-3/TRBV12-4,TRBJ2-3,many,TGTGCCAGCGGGAACTCCTGGGATACGCAGTATTTT,CASGNSWDTQYF
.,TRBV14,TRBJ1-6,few,TGTGCCAGCAGCCCCGAAGACCCAGGGCTGAATTCACCCCTCCACTTT,CASSPEDPGLNSPLHF
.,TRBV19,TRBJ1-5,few,TGTGCCAGTAGTGACACGACAGATTATAGCAATCAGCCCCAGCATTTT,CASSDTTDYSNQPQHF
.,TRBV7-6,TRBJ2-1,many,TGTGCCAGCAGCTTTGAGGGCAATGAGCAGTTCTTC,CASSFEGNEQFF
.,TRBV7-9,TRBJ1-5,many,TGTGCCAGCGCCGGACAGCTTAGCAATCAGCCCCAGCATTTT,CASAGQLSNQPQHF
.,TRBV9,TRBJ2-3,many,TGTGCCAGCAGCCCCCTGCTAATTGCAGATACGCAGTATTTT,CASSPLLIADTQYF
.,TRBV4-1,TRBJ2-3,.,TGCGCCAGCAGCCCTCATGAGTGGTCAGATACGCAGTATTTT,CASSPHEWSDTQYF
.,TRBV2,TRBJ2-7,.,TGTGCCAGGAGGGACCTGTCGGGAGAGCAGTACTTC,CARRDLSGEQYF
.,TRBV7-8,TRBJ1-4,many,TGTGCCAGCAGCCTAATCTCCGGGACCATGGCAACTAATGAAAAACTGTTTTTT,CASSLISGTMATNEKLFF
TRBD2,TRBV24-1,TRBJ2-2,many,TGTGCCACCAGTGATTTGGAGACTCAACTAGCGGGGAACACCGGGGAGCTGTTTTTT,CATSDLETQLAGNTGELFF
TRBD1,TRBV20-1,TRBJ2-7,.,TGCAGTGCTAGTCCTCCGGGACAGGCGACCTACGAGCAGTACTTC,CSASPPGQATYEQYF